The next 22 T cell receptor beta chains were all read from a single sample in a study of blood T cell repertoires in COVID-19. Assay used: immunoSEQ multiplex PCR; TCRdb lists only in-frame clones, some missing. The table has over 100,000 clones, more than 80% seen once. The specimen sequenced was peripheral blood. These receptors originate from a man in his sixties with acute or convalescent COVID-19.

The rearrangement links TRBV6-6 to TRBJ2-2; TRBD2 might be the D (6 bases). The germline CDR1 and CDR2 sequences are MNHNY and SVGAGI (reference sequence). V was shortened by 4 bases and J by 5 bases, with 14 bases between the two germline ends. This CDR3 has 15 residues. The CDR3 DNA follows: TGTGCCAGCAGTTCCCGCGGGGAGGATACCGGGGAGCTGTTTTTT. Translating gives CASSSRGEDTGELFF.

The chain links TRBV11-2 to TRBJ1-1, with D hard to call. CDR3 length: 13 residues. The V gene's germline CDR1 is SGHAT and CDR2 FQNNGV. The germline V and J ends were trimmed by 1 base and 1 base, with 4 bases remaining between them. This CDR3 reads CASSLAQNTEAFF. The CDR3 DNA reads as TGTGCCAGCAGCTTAGCCCAGAACACTGAAGCTTTCTTT.

A few counts support this clone. This chain connects TRBV11-2 to TRBJ2-1; 7 bases agree with TRBD1. Germline trimming cut 8 bases from V and 4 bases from J; bases unmatched to any gene: 11. This CDR3 region has 15 residues. CDR1 SGHAT and CDR2 FQNNGV come from the germline V gene. CDR3 coding DNA: TGTGCCAGCGGAGTTCGGACAGGTCCTTACAATGAGCAGTTCTTC. Encoded protein: CASGVRTGPYNEQFF.

The chain combines TRBV9 with TRBJ1-1; D call uncertain. CDR3 length equals 15 residues. CDR1 is SGDLS and CDR2 is YYNGEE in the germline V gene. V dropped 0 bases and J dropped 1 base, with 10 bases sitting between them. CDR3 region: CASSVVGATNTEAFF. The CDR3 DNA reads TGTGCCAGCAGCGTAGTTGGAGCGACGAACACTGAAGCTTTCTTT.

This sequence joins TRBV18 and TRBJ2-1; D is ambiguous. The CDR3 length is 14 residues. The germline gives CDR1 KGHSH, CDR2 LQKENI. The V gene lost 1 base and the J gene lost 4 bases, with 8 bases spanning the gap. Written as DNA, the CDR3 is TGTGCCAGCTCACCACTGTCGGGTTACAATGAGCAGTTCTTC. It specifies CASSPLSGYNEQFF.

The V gene is TRBV7-8, the J gene TRBJ2-7; D gene ambiguous. The V end lost 1 base, the J end lost 6 bases, and 10 bases lay between the germline ends. The CDR3 covers 13 residues. Germline loops: CDR1 SGHVS, CDR2 FQNEAQ. As DNA, the CDR3 is TGTGCCAGCAGCTTAGTCTCACGGGTCGAGCAGTACTTC. This translates into CASSLVSRVEQYF.

The rearrangement links TRBV2 to TRBJ2-2; a possible D gene is TRBD2 (6 bases). Germline CDR1 and CDR2: SNHLY and FYNNEI. This CDR3 is 15 amino acids long. V gave up 7 bases and J gave up 4 bases, with 16 bases separating them. The CDR3 sequence is CASKKGGQITGELFF. The CDR3, as DNA: TGTGCCAGCAAAAAGGGAGGACAAATCACCGGGGAGCTGTTTTTT.

The chain links TRBV5-4 to TRBJ1-2, with D possibly TRBD1 on 5 matching bases. Germline values: CDR1 SGHNT, CDR2 YYREEE (reference sequence). V was pared by 1 base and J by 2 bases, with 12 bases between. This CDR3 comprises 15 residues. The CDR3 sequence is CASSLNPGGNYGYTF. The CDR3 DNA is TGTGCCAGCAGCTTGAACCCCGGGGGAAACTATGGCTACACCTTC.

The chain recombines TRBV29-1 with TRBJ2-3; weak D call: TRBD1 (5 bases). The CDR3 is made up of 11 amino acids. V was shortened by 6 bases and J by 5 bases, with 9 bases between the two germline ends. Germline CDR1 is SQVTM and CDR2 is ANQGSEA. In DNA, the CDR3 is TGCAGCGTGCTCCAGGGAGATACGCAGTATTTT. Translating gives CSVLQGDTQYF.

The CDR3 DNA reads as TGTGCCAGCAGCTCGGTAATAGGCGGCCGAGCCCCAGCGGGAAACATTCAGTACTTC. The encoded protein is CASSSVIGGRAPAGNIQYF. The V and J genes are TRBV5-4 and TRBJ2-4, with a tentative D call TRBD2 (6 bases). The germline CDR1 and CDR2 sequences are SGHNT and YYREEE (reference sequence). CDR3 length: 19 amino acids. V lost 3 bases to trimming and J lost 6 bases, with 28 bases between them. Variable domain in full (rest from reference TRBV5-4 and TRBJ2-4): ETGVTQSPTHLIKTRGQQVTLRCSSQSGHNTVSWYQQALGQGPQFIFQYYREEENGRGNFPPRFSGLQFPNYSSELNVNALELDDSALYLCASSSVIGGRAPAGNIQYFGAGTRLSVL.

The chain recombines TRBV5-5 with TRBJ2-1; 9 positions match TRBD2. Looked up from germline, CDR1 is SGHKS and CDR2 is YYEKEE (reference sequence). Trimming removed 3 bases from V and 8 bases from J; junction bases left unmatched: 9. This CDR3 spans 15 amino acids. The CDR3 DNA sequence: TGTGCCAGCAGCTCCCAAGCGGGAGGTTGGTATGAGCAGTTCTTC. Protein: CASSSQAGGWYEQFF.

The J gene is TRBJ1-1, the V gene TRBV27; weak D call: TRBD1 (6 bases). Trimming stripped 2 bases from V and 4 bases from J, with 11 bases between. CDR1 and CDR2 (germline): MNHEY, SMNVEV (reference sequence). This CDR3 comprises 14 residues. The CDR3 loop reads CASSLRGGATEAFF. As DNA, the CDR3 is TGTGCCAGCAGTTTAAGGGGGGGTGCCACTGAAGCTTTCTTT.

The chain couples TRBV19 to TRBJ1-5, with a weak D call TRBD1 (6 bases). Germline V gene lookup returns CDR1 LNHDA and CDR2 SQIVND (reference sequence). The CDR3 is 15 amino acids. V dropped 3 bases and J dropped 2 bases, with 11 bases sitting between them. DNA for the CDR3: TGTGCCAGTAGTATTTCAGGGGTTGGCAATCAGCCCCAGCATTTT. This codes for CASSISGVGNQPQHF.

The chain has TRBV3-1 (or the pseudogene TRBV3-2) and TRBJ2-5; D is perhaps TRBD2 (6 bases). Deletions cut 4 bases from V and 2 bases from J, with 11 bases between. Per the germline V gene, CDR1 is LGHDT and CDR2 is YNNKEL (reference sequence). This CDR3 is 14 amino acids long. The CDR3 nucleotides are TGTGCCAGCAGCCTCCGGAGGGGTCAAGAGACCCAGTACTTC. Translated: CASSLRRGQETQYF.

The chain combines TRBV19 with TRBJ1-1; D gene unclear. The CDR3 is made up of 13 amino acids. The V end lost 3 bases, the J end lost 6 bases, and 11 bases lay between the germline ends. Germline assignment: CDR1 LNHDA and CDR2 SQIVND (reference sequence). CDR3 bases: TGTGCCAGTAGTATCGCCCGCGGCGCTGAAGCTTTCTTT. It specifies CASSIARGAEAFF. Variable domain in full (rest from reference TRBV19 and TRBJ1-1): DGGITQSPKYLFRKEGQNVTLSCEQNLNHDAMYWYRQDPGQGLRLIYYSQIVNDFQKGDIAEGYSVSREKKESFPLTVTSAQKNPTAFYLCASSIARGAEAFFGQGTRLTVV.

The gene calls are TRBV27 and TRBJ2-3; TRBD1 is a possible D gene (5 bases). The V gene lost 7 bases and the J gene lost 3 bases, with 20 bases spanning the gap. The CDR3 length is 16 residues. Germline CDR1 is MNHEY and CDR2 is SMNVEV (reference sequence). As DNA, the CDR3 is TGTGCCAGCACTCCACGACAGCTAATCAGGACAGATACGCAGTATTTT. Translated, it gives CASTPRQLIRTDTQYF.

CDR3 protein: CASSYSWGGTSATSYNEQFF. The CDR3, as DNA: TGTGCCAGCAGTTACTCATGGGGCGGGACTTCGGCAACCTCCTACAATGAGCAGTTCTTC. The V gene is TRBV6-2 or TRBV6-3, the J gene TRBJ2-1; tentatively, D is TRBD2 (6 bases). Trimming removed 0 bases from V and 0 bases from J, with 21 bases in between. Germline values: CDR1 MNHEY, CDR2 SVGEGT. The CDR3 consists of 20 residues.

The chain joins TRBV4-1 to TRBJ2-1; 7 positions match TRBD1. In germline, CDR1 is MGHRA, CDR2 YSYEKL. Unmatched junction bases numbered 6, after V lost 1 base and J lost 3 bases. This CDR3 is 16 amino acids long. Written as DNA, the CDR3 is TGCGCCAGCAGCCAAGGAAGGGGACAGAACTACAATGAGCAGTTCTTC. This sequence encodes CASSQGRGQNYNEQFF.

The V call is TRBV5-5, the J call TRBJ2-3, with D tentatively TRBD2 (5 bases). CDR3 length equals 14 residues. Trimming cost V 0 bases and J 6 bases, with 11 bases left between them. CDR1 SGHKS and CDR2 YYEKEE come from the germline V gene (reference sequence). CDR3 residues: CASSLARARDTQYF. CDR3 in DNA: TGTGCCAGCAGCTTGGCGAGGGCGCGGGATACGCAGTATTTT.

This chain uses TRBV6-5 with TRBJ1-4; D may be TRBD1 (6 bases). Trimming removed 10 bases at V and 5 bases at J, with 17 bases between. Germline V gene data show CDR1 as MNHEY and CDR2 as SVGAGI. The CDR3 length is 14 residues. CDR3 residues: CATHKTGPNEKLFF. The CDR3 DNA reads TGTGCCACACACAAGACAGGACCGAATGAAAAACTGTTTTTT.

The chain is built from TRBV19 and TRBJ2-3; tentative D call: TRBD1 (6 bases). The V end was cut by 5 bases, the J end by 2 bases, with 20 bases between. CDR1 is LNHDA, CDR2 SQIVND, per germline (reference sequence). This CDR3 contains 17 residues. The CDR3, as DNA: TGTGCCAGTAGTTCCCGTCAATCAGGGGTAATCACAGATACGCAGTATTTT. It translates to CASSSRQSGVITDTQYF.

The chain combines TRBV25-1 with TRBJ2-1; no clear D gene. Germline CDR1 MGHDK, CDR2 SYGVNS. With 3 bases removed from V and 7 bases from J, the gap between germline ends came to 7 bases. The length of the CDR3 is 12 residues. This chain's CDR3 is CASSDLRNEQFF. CDR3 DNA sequence: TGTGCCAGCAGTGATCTGCGGAATGAGCAGTTCTTC.